The clone carrying this T cell receptor (beta chain) was seen a handful of times. This sample was taken from a study of control samples from healthy donors and cancer patients. Generated by immunoSEQ multiplex PCR, the TCRdb table keeps only in-frame clones and is missing some. The data show about 96,000 clones, about 92% seen once. This receptor was obtained from a man aged 18 to 30 in good health. Sample: blood.

DNA for the CDR3: TGTGCCGGACAAATTAGCGGGAGAGACACCGGGGAGCTGTTTTTT. Protein sequence: CAGQISGRDTGELFF. This chain links TRBV7-9 with TRBJ2-2; 9 nucleotides align to TRBD2. The V gene's germline CDR1 is SEHNR and CDR2 FQNEAQ (reference sequence). The V segment lost 11 bases and the J segment 3 bases; nucleotides outside the gene matches: 10. The CDR3 has 15 residues.